This TCR beta chain was sequenced for a study of T cell responses to AZD1222 COVID-19 vaccine. Worth noting for this clone: Its target is unknown.

General observations from the study: Clonal diversity was possibly underestimated; the donors were predominantly white British and more often female.

Between the trimmed V and J ends, which lost 4 bases and 6 bases, there was a span of 7 bases. This CDR3 has 11 amino acids. CDR1 SQVTM and CDR2 ANQGSEA come from the germline V gene. Libraries were prepared by immunoSEQ multiplex PCR; TCRdb keeps only in-frame clonotypes and omits some of them. The table includes approximately 80,000 clones, approximately 85% detected once. The rearrangement links TRBV29-1 to TRBJ2-1; weak D call: TRBD1 (5 bases). The source material was peripheral blood, sampled 28 days after the second AZD1222 dose. This TCR came from an adult who received the AZD1222 COVID-19 vaccine. For the CDR3, the DNA is TGCAGCGTTGGGCAGGGCAATGAGCAGTTCTTC. It is translated as CSVGQGNEQFF.